There are a few counts of the clone carrying this TCR beta chain. V lost 2 bases, J lost 5 bases, and 12 bases lay in between. The CDR3 contains 15 residues. CDR1 and CDR2 (germline): SEHNR, FQNEAQ (reference sequence). These data belong to a study of T cell changes during pregnancy in multiple sclerosis. Produced via immunoSEQ multiplex PCR; TCRdb's table is partial and in-frame only. The sample lists about 28,000 clones; 89% were seen once. This sequence originates from a female donor with multiple sclerosis, enrolled in a pregnancy study. The chain links TRBV7-9 to TRBJ1-4; D may be TRBD1 (5 bases). Sample: CD4+ T cells from peripheral blood mononuclear cells, taken in the second trimester of pregnancy. Here the CDR3 reads CASSLMQGENEKLFF. The CDR3 nucleotides are TGTGCCAGCAGCTTAATGCAGGGTGAGAATGAAAAACTGTTTTTT.